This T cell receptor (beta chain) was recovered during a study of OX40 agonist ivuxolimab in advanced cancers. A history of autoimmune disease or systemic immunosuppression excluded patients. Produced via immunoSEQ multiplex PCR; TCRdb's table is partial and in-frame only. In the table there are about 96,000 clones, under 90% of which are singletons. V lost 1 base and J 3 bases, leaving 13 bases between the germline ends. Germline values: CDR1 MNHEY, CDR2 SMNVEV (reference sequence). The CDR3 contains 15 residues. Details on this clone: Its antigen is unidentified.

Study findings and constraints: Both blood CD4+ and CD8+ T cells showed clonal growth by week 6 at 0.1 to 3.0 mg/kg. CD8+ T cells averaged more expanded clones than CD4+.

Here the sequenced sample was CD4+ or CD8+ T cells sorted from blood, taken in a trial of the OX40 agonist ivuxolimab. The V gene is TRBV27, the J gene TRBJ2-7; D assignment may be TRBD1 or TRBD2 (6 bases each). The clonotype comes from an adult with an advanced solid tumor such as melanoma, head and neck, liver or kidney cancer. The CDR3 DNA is TGTGCCAGCAGTTTATATAGGGGGGCCGTCTACGAGCAGTACTTC. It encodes CASSLYRGAVYEQYF.